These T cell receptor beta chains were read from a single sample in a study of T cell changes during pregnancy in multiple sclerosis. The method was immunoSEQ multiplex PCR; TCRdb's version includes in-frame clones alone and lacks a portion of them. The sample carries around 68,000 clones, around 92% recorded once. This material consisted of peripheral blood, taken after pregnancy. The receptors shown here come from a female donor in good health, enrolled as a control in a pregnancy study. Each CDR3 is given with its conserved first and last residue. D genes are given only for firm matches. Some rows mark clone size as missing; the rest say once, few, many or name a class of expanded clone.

CASRTTGTGISPLHF,TGTGCCAGCAGAACCACCGGGACAGGGATCTCACCCCTCCACTTT,TRBJ1-6,TRBV5-4,-,TRBD1
CASSFREPGLEGNEQFF,TGTGCCAGCAGTTTCCGGGAGCCGGGACTAGAGGGGAATGAGCAGTTCTTC,TRBJ2-1,TRBV27,few,TRBD2
CASSLQRGVSYEQFF,TGTGCCAGCAGCCTCCAGCGGGGGGTATCTTATGAGCAGTTCTTC,TRBJ2-1,TRBV27,-,TRBD2
CASSPGGLGTEAFF,TGTGCCAGCAGTCCTGGGGGCCTGGGCACTGAAGCTTTCTTT,TRBJ1-1,TRBV25-1,-,-
CASSFSIQGGLNTEAFF,TGTGCCAGCAGCTTTTCTATTCAGGGGGGACTGAACACTGAAGCTTTCTTT,TRBJ1-1,TRBV5-5,-,TRBD1
CAWRTGGAGGPLHF,TGTGCCTGGAGGACAGGGGGTGCGGGGGGACCCCTCCACTTT,TRBJ1-6,TRBV30,-,TRBD1
CASIRTGAGAEAFF,TGTGCCAGCATCAGGACAGGGGCGGGAGCTGAAGCTTTCTTT,TRBJ1-1,TRBV6-6,-,TRBD1
CASSETGDNSPLHF,TGTGCCAGCAGTGAAACAGGGGATAATTCACCCCTCCACTTT,TRBJ1-6,TRBV2,-,TRBD1
CASSPGTYEGYGYTF,TGCGCCAGCAGCCCCGGGACATACGAAGGCTATGGCTACACCTTC,TRBJ1-2,TRBV4-1,once,-
CAWSGQGNQPQHF,TGTGCCTGGAGCGGACAGGGCAATCAGCCCCAGCATTTT,TRBJ1-5,TRBV30,-,TRBD1
CASSQDPSGHYEQYF,TGCGCCAGCAGCCAAGATCCCAGCGGCCACTACGAGCAGTACTTC,TRBJ2-7,TRBV4-3,-,-
CASSPHFWTGEDNIQYF,TGTGCCAGCAGTCCACACTTTTGGACAGGGGAGGATAACATTCAGTACTTC,TRBJ2-4,TRBV7-2,-,TRBD1
CASSHRYNSPLHF,TGTGCCAGCAGCCACAGGTATAATTCACCCCTCCACTTT,TRBJ1-6,TRBV14,-,-
CATSRDRGFDVPNSPLHF,TGTGCCACCAGCAGAGATCGGGGATTTGACGTACCTAATTCACCCCTCCACTTT,TRBJ1-6,TRBV15,once,-
CASSPEIALYNEQFF,TGTGCCAGCAGCCCCGAGATAGCCCTTTACAATGAGCAGTTCTTC,TRBJ2-1,TRBV7-2,-,-
CASSLGRGGTDTQYF,TGTGCCAGCAGCTTGGGGCGGGGGGGTACAGATACGCAGTATTTT,TRBJ2-3,TRBV5-6,-,TRBD2
CASSSLTGVRATNYGYTF,TGTGCCAGCAGCTCACTAACAGGGGTCCGAGCGACAAACTATGGCTACACCTTC,TRBJ1-2,TRBV7-9,-,TRBD1
CASSRESHNEQFF,TGTGCCAGCAGCCGGGAAAGCCACAATGAGCAGTTCTTC,TRBJ2-1,TRBV6-1,-,-
CASSPTGDGYEQYF,TGTGCCAGCTCACCGACAGGGGATGGCTACGAGCAGTACTTC,TRBJ2-7,TRBV18,-,TRBD1
CASSLQIGNTIYF,TGCGCCAGCAGCTTACAAATCGGAAACACCATATATTTT,TRBJ1-3,TRBV5-1,-,-
CASSKVRGNYGYTF,TGTGCCAGCAGCAAAGTTCGGGGGAACTATGGCTACACCTTC,TRBJ1-2,TRBV21-1,few,-
CASSQEVAGGMEQFF,TGTGCCAGCAGCCAAGAGGTAGCGGGGGGAATGGAGCAGTTCTTC,TRBJ2-1,TRBV4-2,once,TRBD2
CSVVRGTHEQYF,TGCAGCGTTGTTCGGGGAACCCACGAGCAGTACTTC,TRBJ2-7,TRBV29-1,-,-
CASSSRWNTEAFF,TGTGCCAGCAGCTCTAGGTGGAACACTGAAGCTTTCTTT,TRBJ1-1,TRBV11-3,-,-
CSVEARDRALAKNIQYF,TGCAGCGTTGAAGCCCGCGACAGGGCCCTGGCCAAAAACATTCAGTACTTC,TRBJ2-4,TRBV29-1,-,TRBD1
CASSRGRTSGSYEQYF,TGTGCCAGCAGCCGGGGGAGGACTAGCGGATCCTACGAGCAGTACTTC,TRBJ2-7,TRBV5-4,-,TRBD2
CASSDAKTQYF,TGTGCCAGCAGTGATGCGAAGACCCAGTACTTC,TRBJ2-5,TRBV2,-,-
CASSHKDREGNEQFF,TGTGCCAGCAGCCATAAAGACAGGGAAGGGAATGAGCAGTTCTTC,TRBJ2-1,TRBV4-2,few,TRBD1
CASTEEDQVYGYTF,TGTGCCAGCACCGAGGAGGATCAGGTCTATGGCTACACCTTC,TRBJ1-2,TRBV2,-,-
CASSQNRLSTDTQYF,TGTGCCAGCAGCCAAAACAGGCTTAGCACAGATACGCAGTATTTT,TRBJ2-3,TRBV11-2,-,-
CATSERGVGEETQYF,TGTGCCACCAGCGAGCGGGGGGTGGGAGAAGAGACCCAGTACTTC,TRBJ2-5,TRBV15,few,TRBD2
CASSESYRNTEAFF,TGTGCCAGCAGCGAATCTTACAGGAACACTGAAGCTTTCTTT,TRBJ1-1,TRBV9,-,-
CAGAGTKYAEAFF,TGTGCCGGCGCGGGAACGAAGTACGCTGAAGCTTTCTTT,TRBJ1-1,TRBV30,-,-
CAWGSQGNPYTEAFF,TGTGCCTGGGGTTCGCAGGGGAATCCGTACACTGAAGCTTTCTTT,TRBJ1-1,TRBV30,-,-
CASNFQADQETQYF,TGTGCCAGCAACTTCCAGGCCGATCAAGAGACCCAGTACTTC,TRBJ2-5,TRBV6-1,-,-
CASAGQGFTEAFF,TGTGCCAGCGCCGGACAGGGGTTCACTGAAGCTTTCTTT,TRBJ1-1,TRBV25-1,-,TRBD1
CASSWGLSGGHQETQYF,TGTGCCAGCAGCTGGGGTCTCAGCGGGGGGCACCAAGAGACCCAGTACTTC,TRBJ2-5,TRBV11-2,once,TRBD2
CASSQDGGRAQHF,TGCGCCAGCAGCCAAGACGGGGGGAGAGCCCAGCATTTT,TRBJ1-5,TRBV4-3,-,-
CASSYSEGNQPQHF,TGTGCCAGCAGTTACTCGGAGGGGAATCAGCCCCAGCATTTT,TRBJ1-5,TRBV6-6,-,-